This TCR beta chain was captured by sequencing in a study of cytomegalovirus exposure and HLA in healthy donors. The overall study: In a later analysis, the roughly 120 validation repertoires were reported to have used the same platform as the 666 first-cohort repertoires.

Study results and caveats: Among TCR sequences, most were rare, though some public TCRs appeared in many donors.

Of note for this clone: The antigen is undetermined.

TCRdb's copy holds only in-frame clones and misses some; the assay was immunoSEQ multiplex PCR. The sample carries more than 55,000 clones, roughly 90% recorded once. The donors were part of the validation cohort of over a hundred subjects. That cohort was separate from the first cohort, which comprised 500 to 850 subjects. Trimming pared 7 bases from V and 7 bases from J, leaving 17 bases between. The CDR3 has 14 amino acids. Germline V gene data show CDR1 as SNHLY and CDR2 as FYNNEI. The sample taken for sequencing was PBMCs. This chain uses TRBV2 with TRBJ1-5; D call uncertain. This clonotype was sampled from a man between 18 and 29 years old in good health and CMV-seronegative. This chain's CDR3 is CASKVGGGGQPQHF. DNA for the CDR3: TGTGCCAGCAAGGTCGGAGGAGGAGGGCAGCCCCAGCATTTT.